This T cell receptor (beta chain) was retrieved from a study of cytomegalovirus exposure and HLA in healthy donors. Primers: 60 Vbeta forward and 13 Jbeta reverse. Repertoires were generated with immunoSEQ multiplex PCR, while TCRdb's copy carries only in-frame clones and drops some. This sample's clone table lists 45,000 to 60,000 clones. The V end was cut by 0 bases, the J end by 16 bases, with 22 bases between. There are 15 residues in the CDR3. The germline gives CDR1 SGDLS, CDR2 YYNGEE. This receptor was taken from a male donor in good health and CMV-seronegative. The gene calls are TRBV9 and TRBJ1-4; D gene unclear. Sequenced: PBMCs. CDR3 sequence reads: CASSVGWEKSFPPFF. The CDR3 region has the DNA TGTGCCAGCAGCGTAGGGTGGGAGAAGAGTTTCCCCCCGTTTTTT.